This TCR beta chain was found in a study of cytomegalovirus exposure and HLA in healthy donors. The PCR made use of 60 Vbeta and 13 Jbeta primers. Repertoires were generated with immunoSEQ multiplex PCR, while TCRdb's copy carries only in-frame clones and drops some. Its clone listing holds more than 100,000 clones. Germline-derived CDR1 and CDR2 are LNHDA and SQIVND (reference sequence). This CDR3 spans 14 amino acids. V shed 10 bases and J shed 2 bases, with 14 bases lying between them. With respect to this clone: Its antigen is unidentified.

Study-level findings and limits: In vitro data verified three CMV-associated chains as specific for CMV antigens. It was reported in a later analysis that an Asian-associated ancestry cluster showed fewer N-insertions than the roughly 620-donor mean. An analysis done earlier found most TCR beta V segments productive about 87% or about 30% of the time. Later work showed greater clonal expansion in HLA-associated TCR beta chains than in equally common others.

The sequence came from a woman between 40 and 55 years old in good health and CMV-seronegative. The sample comprised PBMCs. The genes are TRBV19 and TRBJ2-2, with D unresolved. For the CDR3, the DNA is TGTGCCACCGACGTGACACCAAACACCGGGGAGCTGTTTTTT. This translates into CATDVTPNTGELFF.